These T cell receptor beta chains were read from a single sample in a study of beta chain features in type 1 diabetes. Sequencing used immunoSEQ multiplex PCR; TCRdb keeps in-frame clones, though not all of them. This sample has hundreds of thousands of clones, with around 15% found just once. Sample: naive CD4+ T cells from blood. Every receptor here comes from a man younger than 30 with type 1 diabetes. The CDR3 runs from the conserved cysteine through the conserved F or W. The order of the fields is V gene, J gene, clone size, D gene, CDR3 protein, CDR3 DNA. A D gene is named only where the DNA matches it firmly. A row's size may be missing; if present it is once, few, many or a size class.

v_call: TRBV30; j_call: TRBJ2-7; clone_size: few; d_call: .; cdr3_aa: CAWREHPIREQYF; cdr3_nt: TGTGCCTGGAGGGAACACCCGATTCGGGAGCAGTACTTC
v_call: TRBV27; j_call: TRBJ2-3; clone_size: .; d_call: .; cdr3_aa: CASSLFRADTQYF; cdr3_nt: TGTGCCAGCAGTTTATTTCGCGCAGATACGCAGTATTTT
v_call: TRBV25-1; j_call: TRBJ2-1; clone_size: few; d_call: TRBD1; cdr3_aa: CASSERDRNNEQFF; cdr3_nt: TGTGCCAGCAGTGAAAGGGACAGAAACAATGAGCAGTTCTTC
v_call: TRBV7-2; j_call: TRBJ2-2; clone_size: .; d_call: TRBD1; cdr3_aa: CASSLLTGIAGELFF; cdr3_nt: TGTGCCAGCAGCTTACTGACAGGGATCGCCGGGGAGCTGTTTTTT
v_call: TRBV7-9; j_call: TRBJ2-4; clone_size: .; d_call: .; cdr3_aa: CASSGGILWAKNIQYF; cdr3_nt: TGTGCCAGCAGCGGGGGGATCCTGTGGGCCAAAAACATTCAGTACTTC
v_call: TRBV18; j_call: TRBJ2-5; clone_size: few; d_call: .; cdr3_aa: CASSPQEETQYF; cdr3_nt: TGTGCCAGCTCACCCCAAGAGGAGACCCAGTACTTC
v_call: TRBV30; j_call: TRBJ2-1; clone_size: few; d_call: .; cdr3_aa: CAWSASVFGRSSYNEQFF; cdr3_nt: TGTGCCTGGAGTGCCTCTGTATTTGGGAGGAGCTCCTACAATGAGCAGTTCTTC
v_call: TRBV7-9; j_call: TRBJ1-1; clone_size: .; d_call: .; cdr3_aa: CASSLGTREAFF; cdr3_nt: TGTGCCAGCAGCCTGGGGACAAGGGAAGCTTTCTTT
v_call: TRBV30; j_call: TRBJ2-5; clone_size: few; d_call: .; cdr3_aa: CAWGLAWETQYF; cdr3_nt: TGTGCCTGGGGCTTAGCGTGGGAGACCCAGTACTTC
v_call: TRBV2; j_call: TRBJ2-7; clone_size: few; d_call: .; cdr3_aa: CASSLRTDYVSYEQYF; cdr3_nt: TGTGCCAGCAGCCTACGGACGGATTATGTCTCCTACGAGCAGTACTTC
v_call: TRBV6-6; j_call: TRBJ2-5; clone_size: few; d_call: .; cdr3_aa: CASSSPQETQYF; cdr3_nt: TGTGCCAGCAGTTCGCCACAAGAGACCCAGTACTTC
v_call: TRBV5-4; j_call: TRBJ2-4; clone_size: .; d_call: .; cdr3_aa: CASSLGGDSKNIQYF; cdr3_nt: TGTGCCAGCAGCCTGGGGGGGGACAGCAAAAACATTCAGTACTTC
v_call: TRBV7-9; j_call: TRBJ1-1; clone_size: few; d_call: .; cdr3_aa: CASSLYAQLNTEAFF; cdr3_nt: TGTGCCAGCAGCTTGTATGCACAGTTGAACACTGAAGCTTTCTTT
v_call: TRBV7-9; j_call: TRBJ2-7; clone_size: few; d_call: .; cdr3_aa: CASSLTPSQSYEQYF; cdr3_nt: TGTGCCAGCAGCTTAACCCCCAGCCAGTCCTACGAGCAGTACTTC
v_call: TRBV9; j_call: TRBJ1-2; clone_size: .; d_call: TRBD1; cdr3_aa: CASSALGQNYGYTF; cdr3_nt: TGTGCCAGCAGCGCACTGGGACAGAACTATGGCTACACCTTC
v_call: TRBV7-3; j_call: TRBJ2-5; clone_size: few; d_call: .; cdr3_aa: CASSSSRQETQYF; cdr3_nt: TGTGCCAGCAGCTCGTCCCGCCAAGAGACCCAGTACTTC
v_call: TRBV27; j_call: TRBJ2-1; clone_size: few; d_call: TRBD2; cdr3_aa: CASSPRLAGGGNEQFF; cdr3_nt: TGTGCCAGCAGTCCCCGACTAGCGGGAGGGGGCAATGAGCAGTTCTTC
v_call: TRBV29-1; j_call: TRBJ1-1; clone_size: few; d_call: .; cdr3_aa: CSVEGSLGLSTEAFF; cdr3_nt: TGCAGCGTTGAAGGTAGTTTGGGGCTCTCCACTGAAGCTTTCTTT
v_call: TRBV7-6; j_call: TRBJ1-4; clone_size: .; d_call: TRBD1; cdr3_aa: CASSLSGTGNEKLFF; cdr3_nt: TGTGCCAGCAGCTTATCCGGGACAGGGAATGAAAAACTGTTTTTT
v_call: TRBV29-1; j_call: TRBJ2-2; clone_size: few; d_call: .; cdr3_aa: CSVRSSSNTGELFF; cdr3_nt: TGCAGCGTTCGGTCAAGTTCGAACACCGGGGAGCTGTTTTTT
v_call: TRBV5-6; j_call: TRBJ2-3; clone_size: few; d_call: TRBD2; cdr3_aa: CASSLVAGSSTDTQYF; cdr3_nt: TGTGCCAGCAGCTTGGTAGCGGGCTCTAGCACAGATACGCAGTATTTT
v_call: TRBV7-2; j_call: TRBJ2-7; clone_size: .; d_call: TRBD1; cdr3_aa: CASSWGQGTYEQYF; cdr3_nt: TGTGCCAGCAGCTGGGGACAGGGCACCTACGAGCAGTACTTC
v_call: TRBV13; j_call: TRBJ2-1; clone_size: .; d_call: TRBD1; cdr3_aa: CASSSLIVPGQQPGNEQFF; cdr3_nt: TGTGCCAGCAGCTCCCTCATCGTTCCGGGACAGCAACCCGGGAATGAGCAGTTCTTC
v_call: TRBV30; j_call: TRBJ1-3; clone_size: few; d_call: .; cdr3_aa: CARQEASGNTIYF; cdr3_nt: TGTGCCCGGCAAGAGGCATCTGGAAACACCATATATTTT
v_call: TRBV5-1; j_call: TRBJ1-2; clone_size: few; d_call: TRBD1; cdr3_aa: CASRPGQTDGYTF; cdr3_nt: TGCGCCAGCAGGCCGGGACAGACGGATGGCTACACCTTC
v_call: TRBV18; j_call: TRBJ2-7; clone_size: few; d_call: .; cdr3_aa: CASSFSYEQYF; cdr3_nt: TGTGCCAGCTCCTTTTCCTACGAGCAGTACTTC
v_call: TRBV11-3; j_call: TRBJ2-1; clone_size: few; d_call: .; cdr3_aa: CASSFTQNEQFF; cdr3_nt: TGTGCCAGCAGCTTCACCCAGAATGAGCAGTTCTTC
v_call: TRBV30; j_call: TRBJ2-7; clone_size: .; d_call: .; cdr3_aa: CAWSGGYEQYF; cdr3_nt: TGTGCCTGGAGTGGAGGGTACGAGCAGTACTTC
v_call: TRBV28; j_call: TRBJ2-7; clone_size: .; d_call: TRBD1; cdr3_aa: CASSTRQGNIYEQYF; cdr3_nt: TGTGCCAGCAGTACTCGACAGGGGAATATCTACGAGCAGTACTTC
v_call: TRBV28; j_call: TRBJ1-1; clone_size: few; d_call: .; cdr3_aa: CASSFAYLNTEAFF; cdr3_nt: TGTGCCAGCAGTTTCGCCTACTTGAACACTGAAGCTTTCTTT
v_call: TRBV7-2; j_call: TRBJ1-2; clone_size: .; d_call: .; cdr3_aa: CASSLGRAVYGYTF; cdr3_nt: TGTGCCAGCAGCTTAGGAAGGGCCGTCTATGGCTACACCTTC
v_call: TRBV5-1; j_call: TRBJ2-2; clone_size: few; d_call: TRBD2; cdr3_aa: CASSPGSAGTGELFF; cdr3_nt: TGCGCCAGCAGCCCGGGATCAGCGGGGACCGGGGAGCTGTTTTTT
v_call: TRBV7-7; j_call: TRBJ2-2; clone_size: few; d_call: TRBD1; cdr3_aa: CASSLRGGKDTGELFF; cdr3_nt: TGTGCTAGCAGCTTAAGAGGGGGCAAGGACACCGGGGAGCTGTTTTTT
v_call: TRBV6-5; j_call: TRBJ2-3; clone_size: few; d_call: .; cdr3_aa: CASSSGTISTDTQYF; cdr3_nt: TGTGCCAGCAGTTCCGGAACAATCAGCACAGATACGCAGTATTTT
v_call: TRBV2; j_call: TRBJ2-1; clone_size: .; d_call: TRBD2; cdr3_aa: CASTGTRNDNEQFF; cdr3_nt: TGTGCCAGCACCGGGACTAGGAACGACAATGAGCAGTTCTTC
v_call: TRBV30; j_call: TRBJ1-6; clone_size: .; d_call: .; cdr3_aa: CAWSGGSPLHF; cdr3_nt: TGTGCCTGGAGCGGAGGTTCACCCCTCCACTTT
v_call: TRBV6-5; j_call: TRBJ1-2; clone_size: .; d_call: .; cdr3_aa: CATSRGVGNGYTF; cdr3_nt: TGTGCCACGAGCAGGGGAGTAGGTAATGGCTACACCTTC
v_call: TRBV5-1; j_call: TRBJ2-7; clone_size: few; d_call: TRBD1; cdr3_aa: CASSLGDRADGHEQYF; cdr3_nt: TGCGCCAGCAGCTTGGGGGACAGGGCTGACGGCCACGAGCAGTACTTC
v_call: TRBV27; j_call: TRBJ2-1; clone_size: .; d_call: .; cdr3_aa: CASTHTGVYNEQFF; cdr3_nt: TGTGCCAGCACCCATACCGGGGTTTACAATGAGCAGTTCTTC
v_call: TRBV7-3; j_call: TRBJ2-1; clone_size: .; d_call: TRBD1; cdr3_aa: CASSFTGDEQFF; cdr3_nt: TGTGCCAGCAGCTTCACAGGGGATGAGCAGTTCTTC
v_call: TRBV19; j_call: TRBJ1-2; clone_size: few; d_call: .; cdr3_aa: CASTGYQSYTF; cdr3_nt: TGTGCCAGTACCGGATACCAAAGCTACACCTTC
v_call: TRBV4-1; j_call: TRBJ1-2; clone_size: few; d_call: TRBD1; cdr3_aa: CASSQAGTALYGYTF; cdr3_nt: TGCGCCAGCAGCCAAGCAGGGACAGCGCTCTATGGCTACACCTTC
v_call: TRBV25-1; j_call: TRBJ2-3; clone_size: .; d_call: .; cdr3_aa: CASSGGGSTDTQYF; cdr3_nt: TGTGCCAGCAGTGGAGGGGGAAGCACAGATACGCAGTATTTT
v_call: TRBV30; j_call: TRBJ1-3; clone_size: few; d_call: .; cdr3_aa: CALTRTEFSGNTIYF; cdr3_nt: TGTGCCCTGACTCGGACAGAGTTCTCTGGAAACACCATATATTTT
v_call: TRBV29-1; j_call: TRBJ1-1; clone_size: few; d_call: TRBD1; cdr3_aa: CSVGWTGGSTEAFF; cdr3_nt: TGCAGCGTGGGATGGACAGGGGGTAGCACTGAAGCTTTCTTT
v_call: TRBV18; j_call: TRBJ2-3; clone_size: .; d_call: .; cdr3_aa: CASSPPGRSADTQYF; cdr3_nt: TGTGCCAGCTCACCACCGGGGAGGTCGGCAGATACGCAGTATTTT
v_call: TRBV5-4; j_call: TRBJ2-1; clone_size: few; d_call: TRBD1; cdr3_aa: CASSSPGQGIGEQFF; cdr3_nt: TGTGCCAGCAGCTCACCGGGACAGGGGATTGGTGAGCAGTTCTTC
v_call: TRBV6-5; j_call: TRBJ2-7; clone_size: .; d_call: .; cdr3_aa: CASSYSRGIDEQYF; cdr3_nt: TGTGCCAGCAGTTACTCTAGGGGGATCGACGAGCAGTACTTC
v_call: TRBV6-5; j_call: TRBJ2-1; clone_size: .; d_call: TRBD2; cdr3_aa: CASSYWTSGSYNEQFF; cdr3_nt: TGTGCCAGCAGTTACTGGACTAGCGGGAGTTACAATGAGCAGTTCTTC
v_call: TRBV2; j_call: TRBJ2-1; clone_size: .; d_call: TRBD1; cdr3_aa: CASIQGVIYNEQFF; cdr3_nt: TGTGCCAGCATACAGGGGGTGATCTACAATGAGCAGTTCTTC
v_call: TRBV9; j_call: TRBJ2-3; clone_size: few; d_call: .; cdr3_aa: CASRADSTTDTQYF; cdr3_nt: TGTGCCAGCCGTGCGGACAGCACCACAGATACGCAGTATTTT
v_call: TRBV19; j_call: TRBJ2-7; clone_size: .; d_call: .; cdr3_aa: CASGHRVRQYF; cdr3_nt: TGTGCCAGCGGCCACAGGGTTAGGCAGTACTTC
v_call: TRBV28; j_call: TRBJ1-2; clone_size: few; d_call: .; cdr3_aa: CASSLNYAGYTF; cdr3_nt: TGTGCCAGCAGTTTAAACTATGCGGGCTACACCTTC
v_call: TRBV18; j_call: TRBJ2-5; clone_size: .; d_call: .; cdr3_aa: CASSPPQVTQYF; cdr3_nt: TGTGCCAGCTCACCACCCCAGGTGACCCAGTACTTC
v_call: TRBV5-6; j_call: TRBJ2-7; clone_size: few; d_call: .; cdr3_aa: CASSLAGASVEQYF; cdr3_nt: TGTGCCAGCAGCTTGGCCGGAGCTAGTGTCGAGCAGTACTTC
v_call: TRBV6-6; j_call: TRBJ2-7; clone_size: few; d_call: TRBD1; cdr3_aa: CASIYATGTYEQYF; cdr3_nt: TGTGCCAGCATCTATGCGACAGGGACCTACGAGCAGTACTTC
v_call: TRBV18; j_call: TRBJ2-7; clone_size: .; d_call: TRBD1; cdr3_aa: CASSRFGQGDYEQYF; cdr3_nt: TGTGCCAGCTCACGATTCGGACAGGGGGACTACGAGCAGTACTTC